The rows below give T cell receptor beta chains drawn from one sample of a study of T cell responses to AZD1222 COVID-19 vaccine. Measured with immunoSEQ multiplex PCR; TCRdb has only the in-frame clones, and not every one. The table records around 110,000 clones, 85% to 95% of them present only once. The sequences come from peripheral blood, collected 28 days after the second AZD1222 dose. The receptor source for this set is an adult who received the AZD1222 COVID-19 vaccine. The CDR3 runs from the conserved cysteine through the conserved F or W. The order of the fields is D gene, J gene, V gene, clone size, CDR3 protein, CDR3 DNA. The D gene is left open where the match is weak. Not every row has a clone size; where given, it reads once, few, many or a size class.

D gene: TRBD2
J gene: TRBJ2-1
V gene: TRBV6-6
clone size: .
CDR3 protein: CASSYTSGIRDEQFF
CDR3 DNA: TGTGCCAGCAGTTACACTAGCGGGATTCGGGATGAGCAGTTCTTC

D gene: .
J gene: TRBJ1-4
V gene: TRBV28
clone size: few
CDR3 protein: CASSLHTGKTNEKLFF
CDR3 DNA: TGTGCCAGCAGTTTACACACAGGGAAAACTAATGAAAAACTGTTTTTT

D gene: .
J gene: TRBJ2-7
V gene: TRBV28
clone size: .
CDR3 protein: CASAQWKGSYEQYF
CDR3 DNA: TGTGCCAGCGCCCAGTGGAAGGGGTCCTACGAGCAGTACTTC

D gene: TRBD1
J gene: TRBJ1-2
V gene: TRBV3-1/TRBV3-2
clone size: .
CDR3 protein: CASGRGQESYGYTF
CDR3 DNA: TGTGCCAGCGGCAGGGGACAGGAAAGTTATGGCTACACCTTC

D gene: .
J gene: TRBJ1-2
V gene: TRBV9
clone size: .
CDR3 protein: CASSVDLANYGYTF
CDR3 DNA: TGTGCCAGCAGCGTAGACTTGGCTAACTATGGCTACACCTTC

D gene: TRBD1
J gene: TRBJ1-3
V gene: TRBV7-8
clone size: .
CDR3 protein: CASRPQGAHGNTIYF
CDR3 DNA: TGTGCCAGCAGACCCCAGGGGGCGCACGGAAACACCATATATTTT

D gene: .
J gene: TRBJ1-1
V gene: TRBV30
clone size: .
CDR3 protein: CAWSVGGGTEAFF
CDR3 DNA: TGTGCCTGGAGTGTCGGGGGTGGTACTGAAGCTTTCTTT

D gene: .
J gene: TRBJ2-1
V gene: TRBV28
clone size: .
CDR3 protein: CASTLGGRSYNEQFF
CDR3 DNA: TGTGCCAGCACCCTCGGCGGACGTTCCTACAATGAGCAGTTCTTC

D gene: .
J gene: TRBJ1-2
V gene: TRBV12-5
clone size: .
CDR3 protein: CASGLVLGPGNYGYTF
CDR3 DNA: TGTGCTAGTGGTTTGGTACTGGGGCCAGGCAACTATGGCTACACCTTC

D gene: TRBD2
J gene: TRBJ2-2
V gene: TRBV13
clone size: .
CDR3 protein: CASSLAGGYTGELFF
CDR3 DNA: TGTGCCAGCAGTTTAGCGGGAGGGTACACCGGGGAGCTGTTTTTT

D gene: .
J gene: TRBJ1-1
V gene: TRBV2
clone size: .
CDR3 protein: CASNREANTEAFF
CDR3 DNA: TGTGCCAGCAACAGGGAGGCGAACACTGAAGCTTTCTTT

D gene: .
J gene: TRBJ2-7
V gene: TRBV27
clone size: once
CDR3 protein: CASSLQGGSPYEQYF
CDR3 DNA: TGTGCCAGCAGTTTACAGGGTGGAAGCCCCTACGAGCAGTACTTC

D gene: .
J gene: TRBJ1-3
V gene: TRBV27
clone size: .
CDR3 protein: CASSFQGKSSGNTIYF
CDR3 DNA: TGTGCCAGCAGTTTTCAGGGTAAGAGTTCTGGAAACACCATATATTTT

D gene: .
J gene: TRBJ2-3
V gene: TRBV9
clone size: .
CDR3 protein: CASSARSGVSTDTQYF
CDR3 DNA: TGTGCCAGCAGCGCCCGCTCGGGGGTTAGCACAGATACGCAGTATTTT

D gene: .
J gene: TRBJ2-5
V gene: TRBV5-8
clone size: .
CDR3 protein: CASSPETQYF
CDR3 DNA: TGTGCCAGCAGCCCCGAGACCCAGTACTTC

D gene: .
J gene: TRBJ1-2
V gene: TRBV3-1/TRBV3-2
clone size: .
CDR3 protein: CASSQDLGMAEYGYTF
CDR3 DNA: TGTGCCAGCAGCCAAGATCTGGGGATGGCAGAGTATGGCTACACCTTC

D gene: .
J gene: TRBJ2-3
V gene: TRBV9
clone size: .
CDR3 protein: CATSGAASTDTQYF
CDR3 DNA: TGTGCCACCTCGGGGGCGGCTAGCACAGATACGCAGTATTTT

D gene: TRBD1
J gene: TRBJ1-3
V gene: TRBV3-1/TRBV3-2
clone size: once
CDR3 protein: CASSQTGDGNTIYF
CDR3 DNA: TGTGCCAGCAGCCAGACAGGGGACGGAAACACCATATATTTT

D gene: .
J gene: TRBJ2-1
V gene: TRBV7-3
clone size: .
CDR3 protein: CASSSYGGLRLNNEQFF
CDR3 DNA: TGTGCCAGCAGCTCCTATGGAGGGCTCCGCCTAAACAATGAGCAGTTCTTC

D gene: .
J gene: TRBJ1-4
V gene: TRBV11-2
clone size: .
CDR3 protein: CASSLMGNEKLFF
CDR3 DNA: TGTGCCAGCAGCCTAATGGGTAATGAAAAACTGTTTTTT

D gene: .
J gene: TRBJ2-7
V gene: TRBV6-1
clone size: .
CDR3 protein: CASSEAAVEWYF
CDR3 DNA: TGTGCCAGCAGTGAAGCCGCGGTAGAATGGTACTTC

D gene: TRBD1
J gene: TRBJ2-2
V gene: TRBV9
clone size: .
CDR3 protein: CASSPGTGTLGTGELFF
CDR3 DNA: TGTGCCAGCAGCCCAGGGACAGGGACTCTAGGCACCGGGGAGCTGTTTTTT

D gene: .
J gene: TRBJ2-1
V gene: TRBV10-2
clone size: few
CDR3 protein: CASRIGSGTGNEQFF
CDR3 DNA: TGCGCCAGCAGGATTGGCAGCGGCACCGGGAATGAGCAGTTCTTC

D gene: .
J gene: TRBJ1-2
V gene: TRBV7-9
clone size: .
CDR3 protein: CASSLMGINGYTF
CDR3 DNA: TGTGCCAGCAGCTTAATGGGGATCAACGGCTACACCTTC

D gene: .
J gene: TRBJ1-5
V gene: TRBV10-2
clone size: .
CDR3 protein: CASSERAGLSNQPQHF
CDR3 DNA: TGCGCCAGCAGTGAGAGAGCAGGACTAAGCAATCAGCCCCAGCATTTT

D gene: .
J gene: TRBJ1-3
V gene: TRBV28
clone size: .
CDR3 protein: CASSYRGNTIYF
CDR3 DNA: TGTGCCAGCAGTTATAGAGGAAACACCATATATTTT

D gene: .
J gene: TRBJ1-2
V gene: TRBV28
clone size: .
CDR3 protein: CASSSLNEGYTF
CDR3 DNA: TGTGCCAGCAGTTCACTAAACGAAGGCTACACCTTC

D gene: .
J gene: TRBJ2-5
V gene: TRBV7-9
clone size: .
CDR3 protein: CASSRRSGSDVEETQYF
CDR3 DNA: TGTGCCAGCAGCCGGAGGTCTGGCAGCGACGTCGAGGAGACCCAGTACTTC

D gene: .
J gene: TRBJ1-5
V gene: TRBV6-5
clone size: .
CDR3 protein: CASNWGGHSNQPQHF
CDR3 DNA: TGTGCCAGCAACTGGGGGGGCCATAGCAATCAGCCCCAGCATTTT

D gene: TRBD1
J gene: TRBJ1-3
V gene: TRBV11-2
clone size: .
CDR3 protein: CASSLMGQVAGNTIYF
CDR3 DNA: TGTGCCAGCAGCCTGATGGGACAGGTTGCTGGAAACACCATATATTTT

D gene: TRBD2
J gene: TRBJ2-1
V gene: TRBV28
clone size: .
CDR3 protein: CASSQPLAGGPSNYEQFF
CDR3 DNA: TGTGCCAGCAGCCAGCCCCTAGCGGGAGGACCCTCCAACTATGAGCAGTTCTTC

D gene: TRBD1
J gene: TRBJ1-2
V gene: TRBV18
clone size: .
CDR3 protein: CASSPPDREGGGYTF
CDR3 DNA: TGTGCCAGCTCACCCCCCGACAGGGAAGGTGGAGGCTACACCTTC

D gene: TRBD1
J gene: TRBJ1-1
V gene: TRBV7-2
clone size: few
CDR3 protein: CASSLPDSDRGYTEAFF
CDR3 DNA: TGTGCCAGCAGCCTACCTGATTCGGACAGGGGCTACACTGAAGCTTTCTTT

D gene: TRBD2
J gene: TRBJ2-3
V gene: TRBV3-1/TRBV3-2
clone size: .
CDR3 protein: CASSRGTSGLTDTQYF
CDR3 DNA: TGTGCCAGCAGCCGCGGGACTAGCGGGCTCACAGATACGCAGTATTTT

D gene: .
J gene: TRBJ2-3
V gene: TRBV23-1
clone size: .
CDR3 protein: CASTNQDGTQYF
CDR3 DNA: TGCGCCAGCACCAACCAAGACGGGACGCAGTATTTT

D gene: .
J gene: TRBJ2-7
V gene: TRBV30
clone size: .
CDR3 protein: CACPGPSYEQYF
CDR3 DNA: TGTGCCTGTCCTGGGCCTTCCTACGAGCAGTACTTC

D gene: TRBD1
J gene: TRBJ1-2
V gene: TRBV28
clone size: .
CDR3 protein: CASFQRDRGSGYTF
CDR3 DNA: TGTGCCAGCTTCCAAAGGGACAGGGGCTCTGGCTACACCTTC

D gene: TRBD2
J gene: TRBJ2-3
V gene: TRBV29-1
clone size: .
CDR3 protein: CSVVSREYTDTQYF
CDR3 DNA: TGCAGCGTTGTCTCGCGGGAGTATACAGATACGCAGTATTTT

D gene: .
J gene: TRBJ1-5
V gene: TRBV15
clone size: .
CDR3 protein: CATSRGVQPQHF
CDR3 DNA: TGTGCCACCAGCAGAGGGGTTCAGCCCCAGCATTTT

D gene: .
J gene: TRBJ2-7
V gene: TRBV7-9
clone size: .
CDR3 protein: CASSLALRPFREQYF
CDR3 DNA: TGTGCCAGCAGCTTAGCGCTGAGGCCCTTTAGGGAGCAGTACTTC

D gene: .
J gene: TRBJ1-1
V gene: TRBV28
clone size: .
CDR3 protein: CASRRGSLNTEAFF
CDR3 DNA: TGTGCCAGCAGAAGGGGGAGTCTGAACACTGAAGCTTTCTTT

D gene: .
J gene: TRBJ2-1
V gene: TRBV6-6
clone size: .
CDR3 protein: CASSSPPGEQFF
CDR3 DNA: TGTGCCAGCAGCTCACCCCCGGGGGAGCAGTTCTTC